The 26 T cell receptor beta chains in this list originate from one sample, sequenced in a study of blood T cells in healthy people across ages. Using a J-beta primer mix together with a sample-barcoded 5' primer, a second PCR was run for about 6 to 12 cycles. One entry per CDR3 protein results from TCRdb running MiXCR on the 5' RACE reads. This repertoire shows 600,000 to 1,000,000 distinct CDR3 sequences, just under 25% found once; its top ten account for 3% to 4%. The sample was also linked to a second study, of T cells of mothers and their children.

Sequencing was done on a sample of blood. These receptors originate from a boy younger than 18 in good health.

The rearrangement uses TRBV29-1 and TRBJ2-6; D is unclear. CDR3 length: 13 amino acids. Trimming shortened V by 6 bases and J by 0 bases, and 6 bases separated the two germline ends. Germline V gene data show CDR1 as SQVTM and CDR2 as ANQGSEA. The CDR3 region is CSVIGSGANVLTF. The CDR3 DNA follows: TGCAGCGTGATAGGCTCTGGGGCCAACGTCCTGACTTTC.

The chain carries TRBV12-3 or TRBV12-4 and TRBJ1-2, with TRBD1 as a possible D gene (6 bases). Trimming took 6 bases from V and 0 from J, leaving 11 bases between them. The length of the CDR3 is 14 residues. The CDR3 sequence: CASSFTGTNYGYTF. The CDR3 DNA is TGTGCCAGCAGCTTCACAGGGACTAACTATGGCTACACCTTC.

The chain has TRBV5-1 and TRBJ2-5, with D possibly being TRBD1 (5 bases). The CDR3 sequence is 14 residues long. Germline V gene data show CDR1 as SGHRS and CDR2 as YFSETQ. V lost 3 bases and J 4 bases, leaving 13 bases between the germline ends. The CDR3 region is CASSSLVQAETQYF. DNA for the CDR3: TGCGCCAGCAGCTCCTTGGTACAGGCAGAGACCCAGTACTTC.

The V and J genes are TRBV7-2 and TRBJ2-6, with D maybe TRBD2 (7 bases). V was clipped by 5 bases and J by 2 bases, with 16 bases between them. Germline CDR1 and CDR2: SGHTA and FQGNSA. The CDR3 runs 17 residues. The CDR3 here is CASSHGGGGAGANVLTF. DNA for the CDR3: TGTGCCAGCAGCCACGGCGGCGGGGGCGCTGGGGCCAACGTCCTGACTTTC.

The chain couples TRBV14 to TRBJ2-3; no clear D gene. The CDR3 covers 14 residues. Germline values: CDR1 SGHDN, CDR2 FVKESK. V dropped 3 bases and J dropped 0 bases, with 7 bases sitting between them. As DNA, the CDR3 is TGTGCCAGCAGCCACCCTTGGAGCACAGATACGCAGTATTTT. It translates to CASSHPWSTDTQYF.

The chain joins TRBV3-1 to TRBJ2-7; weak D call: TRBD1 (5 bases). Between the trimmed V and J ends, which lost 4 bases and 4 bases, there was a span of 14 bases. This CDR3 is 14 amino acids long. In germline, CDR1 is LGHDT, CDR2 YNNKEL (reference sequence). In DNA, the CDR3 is TGTGCCAGCAGCCCAGAACAGGCCACGTACGAGCAGTACTTC. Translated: CASSPEQATYEQYF.

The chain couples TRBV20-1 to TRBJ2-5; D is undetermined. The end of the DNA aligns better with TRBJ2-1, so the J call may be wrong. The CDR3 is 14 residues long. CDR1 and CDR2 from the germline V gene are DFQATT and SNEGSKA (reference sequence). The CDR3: CSAVKQTYDNEQFF. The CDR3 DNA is TGCAGTGCTGTGAAGCAAACTTATGACAATGAGCAGTTCTTC.

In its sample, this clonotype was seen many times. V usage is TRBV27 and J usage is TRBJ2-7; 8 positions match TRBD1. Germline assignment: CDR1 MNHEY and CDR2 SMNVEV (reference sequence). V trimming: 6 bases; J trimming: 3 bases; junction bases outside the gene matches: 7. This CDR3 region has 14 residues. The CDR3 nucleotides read TGTGCCAGCAGCTTTGGACAGGGAGGCTACGAGCAGTACTTC. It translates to CASSFGQGGYEQYF.

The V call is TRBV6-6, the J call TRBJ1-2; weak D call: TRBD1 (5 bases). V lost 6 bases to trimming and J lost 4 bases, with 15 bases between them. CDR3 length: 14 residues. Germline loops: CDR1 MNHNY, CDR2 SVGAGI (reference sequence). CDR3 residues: CASSRGQGSYGYTF. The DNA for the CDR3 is TGTGCCAGCAGCCGTGGACAAGGGAGCTATGGCTACACCTTC.

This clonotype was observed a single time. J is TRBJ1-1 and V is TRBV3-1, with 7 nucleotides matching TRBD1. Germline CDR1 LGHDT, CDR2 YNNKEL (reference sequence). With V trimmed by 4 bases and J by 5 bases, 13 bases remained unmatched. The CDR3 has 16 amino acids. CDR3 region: CASSRKTTGLGTEAFF. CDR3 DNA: TGTGCCAGCAGCCGAAAAACGACAGGGCTGGGAACTGAAGCTTTCTTT.

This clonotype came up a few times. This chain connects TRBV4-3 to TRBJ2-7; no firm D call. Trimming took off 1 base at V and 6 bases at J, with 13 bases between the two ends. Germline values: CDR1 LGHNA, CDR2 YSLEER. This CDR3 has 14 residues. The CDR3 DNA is TGCGCCAGCAGCCAAGGGGCGGCGACCTGCGAGCAGTACTTC. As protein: CASSQGAATCEQYF.

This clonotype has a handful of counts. The CDR3 sequence is CASRPLDRVHQPQHF. The CDR3 nucleotides read TGTGCCAGCAGACCCCTTGACAGGGTTCATCAGCCCCAGCATTTT. The J gene is TRBJ1-5, the V gene TRBV6-5, with 7 nucleotides matching TRBD1. Germline V CDR1 and CDR2: MNHEY, SVGAGI. The ends lost 6 bases at V and 5 bases at J; junction bases unmatched: 10. The CDR3 has 15 residues.

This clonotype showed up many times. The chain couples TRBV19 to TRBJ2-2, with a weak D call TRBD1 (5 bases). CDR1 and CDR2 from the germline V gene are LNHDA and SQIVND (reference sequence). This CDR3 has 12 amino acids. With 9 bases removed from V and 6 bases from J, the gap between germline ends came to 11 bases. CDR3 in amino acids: CASSQGAGELFF. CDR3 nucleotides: TGTGCCAGCAGCCAAGGGGCCGGGGAGCTGTTTTTT.

CDR3 sequence reads: CSAHRLNTGELFF. CDR3 DNA: TGCAGCGCCCATCGACTGAACACCGGGGAGCTGTTTTTT. The V and J genes are TRBV29-1 and TRBJ2-2; no clear D gene. This CDR3 has 13 amino acids. V lost 7 bases and J lost 1, with 10 bases in between. Germline V lookup: CDR1 SQVTM, CDR2 ANQGSEA.

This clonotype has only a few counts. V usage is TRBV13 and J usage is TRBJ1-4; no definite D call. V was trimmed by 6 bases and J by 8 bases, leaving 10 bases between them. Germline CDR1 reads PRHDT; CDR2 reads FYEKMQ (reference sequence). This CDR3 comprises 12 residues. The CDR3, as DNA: TGTGCCAGCAGATATGGGGAGGAAAAACTGTTTTTT. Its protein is CASRYGEEKLFF. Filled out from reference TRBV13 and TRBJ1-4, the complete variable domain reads AAGVIQSPRHLIKEKRETATLKCYPIPRHDTVYWYQQGPGQDPQFLISFYEKMQSDKGSIPDRFSAQQFSDYHSELNMSSLELGDSALYFCASRYGEEKLFFGSGTQLSVL.

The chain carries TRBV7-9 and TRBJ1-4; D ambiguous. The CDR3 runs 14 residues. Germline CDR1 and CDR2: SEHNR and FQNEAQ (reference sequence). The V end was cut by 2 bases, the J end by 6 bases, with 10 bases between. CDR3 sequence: CASSLLRGYEKLFF. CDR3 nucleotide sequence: TGTGCCAGCAGCTTACTCCGGGGTTATGAAAAACTGTTTTTT.

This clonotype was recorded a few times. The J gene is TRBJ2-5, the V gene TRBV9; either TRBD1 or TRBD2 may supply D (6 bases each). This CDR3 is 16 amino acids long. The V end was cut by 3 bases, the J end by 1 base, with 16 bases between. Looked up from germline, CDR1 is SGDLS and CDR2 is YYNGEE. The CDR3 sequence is CASSEEGGTSQETQYF. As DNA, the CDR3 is TGTGCCAGCAGCGAGGAGGGGGGAACAAGCCAAGAGACCCAGTACTTC.

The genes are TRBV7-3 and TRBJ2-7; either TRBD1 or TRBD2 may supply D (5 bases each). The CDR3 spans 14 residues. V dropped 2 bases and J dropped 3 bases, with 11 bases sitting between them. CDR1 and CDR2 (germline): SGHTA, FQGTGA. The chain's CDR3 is CASSLDGAGYEQYF. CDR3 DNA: TGTGCCAGCAGCTTAGACGGGGCGGGCTACGAGCAGTACTTC.

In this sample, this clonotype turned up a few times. For the CDR3, the DNA is TGCGCCAGCAGCCAAAGGACAGGAGATTATGGCTACACCTTC. It translates to CASSQRTGDYGYTF. The chain has TRBV4-3 and TRBJ1-2, with 7 bases lining up with TRBD1. The ends lost 2 bases at V and 5 bases at J; junction bases unmatched: 5. Germline V lookup: CDR1 LGHNA, CDR2 YSLEER. CDR3 length: 14 residues.

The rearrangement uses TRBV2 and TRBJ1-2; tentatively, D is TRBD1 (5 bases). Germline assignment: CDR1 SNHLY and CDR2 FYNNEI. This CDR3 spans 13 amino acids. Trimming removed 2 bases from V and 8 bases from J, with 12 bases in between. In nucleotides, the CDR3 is TGTGCCAGCAGTGAATCGGGGGTTCGCGGCTACACCTTC. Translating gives CASSESGVRGYTF.

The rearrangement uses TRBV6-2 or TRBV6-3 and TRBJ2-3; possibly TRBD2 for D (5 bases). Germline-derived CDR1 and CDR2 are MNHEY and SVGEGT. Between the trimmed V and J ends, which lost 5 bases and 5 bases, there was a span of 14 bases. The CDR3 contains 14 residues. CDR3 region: CASSSPSRGDTQYF. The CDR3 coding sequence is TGTGCCAGCAGTAGCCCCTCTCGGGGAGATACGCAGTATTTT.

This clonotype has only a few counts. CDR3 nucleotides: TGTGCCACCAGTGTTAAGGGTATTCCCTACAATGAGCAGTTCTTC. This gives the protein CATSVKGIPYNEQFF. The chain joins TRBV24-1 to TRBJ2-1; D ambiguous. V shed 5 bases and J shed 2 bases, with 12 bases lying between them. Germline V gene lookup returns CDR1 KGHDR and CDR2 SFDVKD. The CDR3 has 15 amino acids.

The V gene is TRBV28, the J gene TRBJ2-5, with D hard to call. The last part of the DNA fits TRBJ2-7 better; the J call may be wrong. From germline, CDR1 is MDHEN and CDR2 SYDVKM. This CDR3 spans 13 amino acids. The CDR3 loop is CASSDRWTYEQYF. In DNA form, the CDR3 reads TGTGCCAGCAGTGACCGATGGACCTACGAGCAGTACTTC.

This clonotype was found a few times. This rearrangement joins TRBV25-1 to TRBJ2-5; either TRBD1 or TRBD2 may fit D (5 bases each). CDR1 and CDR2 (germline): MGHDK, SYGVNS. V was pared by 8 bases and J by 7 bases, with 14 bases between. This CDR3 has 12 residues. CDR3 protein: CASGDPLWTQYF. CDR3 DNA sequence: TGTGCCAGCGGGGACCCCTTGTGGACCCAGTACTTC. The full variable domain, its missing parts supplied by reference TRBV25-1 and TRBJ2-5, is EADIYQTPRYLVIGTGKKITLECSQTMGHDKMYWYQQDPGMELHLIHYSYGVNSTEKGDLSSESTVSRIRTEHFPLTLESARPSHTSQYLCASGDPLWTQYFGPGTRLLVL.

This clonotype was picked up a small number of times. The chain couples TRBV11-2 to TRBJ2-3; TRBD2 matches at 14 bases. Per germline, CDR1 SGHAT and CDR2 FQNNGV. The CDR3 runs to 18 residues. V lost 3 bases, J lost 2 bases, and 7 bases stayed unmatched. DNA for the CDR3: TGTGCCAGCAGCTTCCGTGGGACTAGCGGGGGATACACAGATACGCAGTATTTT. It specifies CASSFRGTSGGYTDTQYF.

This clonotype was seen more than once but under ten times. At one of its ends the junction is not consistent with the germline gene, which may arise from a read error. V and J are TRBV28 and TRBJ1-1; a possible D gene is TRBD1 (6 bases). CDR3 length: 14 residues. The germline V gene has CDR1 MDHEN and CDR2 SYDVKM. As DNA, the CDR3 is TGTGCCAACAGTTTGCGGGCAGGGGTCACTGAAGCCTTCTTT. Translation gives CANSLRAGVTEAFF.